This TCR beta chain appears in the sequencing data of a study of T cells in Graves' hyperthyroidism and ophthalmopathy. Authors of the study amplified TCR beta CDR3 regions from RNA transcripts. With the HTBI primer set, the TCR CDR3 went through a first round of RT-PCR. Using its own MiXCR run on the multiplex PCR reads, TCRdb lists one record per CDR3 protein. Seen here are hundreds of thousands of distinct CDR3 sequences, more than 30% observed once, and the top ten hold approximately 8.7%. The V segment lost 7 bases and the J segment 9 bases; nucleotides outside the gene matches: 3. Germline V gene lookup returns CDR1 LNHDA and CDR2 SQIVND (reference sequence). The CDR3 sequence is 12 residues long. The study left out patients who had uncontrolled infection, other autoimmune disease, pregnancy or lactation.

Sample: blood. This clonotype was obtained from a man between 18 and 35 years old with Graves' hyperthyroidism. The gene calls are TRBV19 and TRBJ1-6; 7 bases agree with TRBD1. CDR3 bases: TGTGCCAGTAAGACAGGGTCTTCACCCCTCCACTTT. Amino acids: CASKTGSSPLHF.